A selection of T cell receptor beta chains follows, all from one sample in a study of T cell clones after liver transplantation. The data were produced by immunoSEQ multiplex PCR, yet TCRdb's version contains in-frame clones alone and is incomplete. This sample has some 20,000 clones, with about 77% found just once. Sequencing used CD8+ T cells from blood, obtained around 4.5 years after liver transplant. Every receptor here comes from a human patient who received a liver transplant. Some T cells may arise from the graft donor. Each CDR3 is given with its conserved first and last residue. The order of the fields is CDR3 length, V gene, clone size, J gene, D gene, CDR3 DNA, CDR3 protein. A D gene is named only where the DNA matches it firmly. Size is omitted from some rows. Given values are once, few, many or a class for expanded clones.

length: 14
V: TRBV16
size: NA
J: TRBJ2-5
D: NA
DNA: TGTGCCAGCAGCCAATTAGCAGGTGTTGAGACCCAGTACTTC
CDR3: CASSQLAGVETQYF

length: 13
V: TRBV27
size: NA
J: TRBJ2-5
D: NA
DNA: TGTGCCAGCAGTTTTTGGGACCAAGAGACCCAGTACTTC
CDR3: CASSFWDQETQYF

length: 15
V: TRBV21-1
size: NA
J: TRBJ1-1
D: NA
DNA: TGTGCCAGCAGCAAAAAAGGGACAGCGAACACTGAAGCTTTCTTT
CDR3: CASSKKGTANTEAFF

length: 13
V: TRBV27
size: NA
J: TRBJ1-2
D: NA
DNA: TGTGCCAGCAGTTTTAATAGGGCCTATGGCTACACCTTC
CDR3: CASSFNRAYGYTF

length: 14
V: TRBV4-1
size: once
J: TRBJ1-1
D: NA
DNA: TGCGCCAGCAGCCAAGATTATGGGCTTCCTGAAGCTTTCTTT
CDR3: CASSQDYGLPEAFF

length: 18
V: TRBV28
size: NA
J: TRBJ2-2
D: NA
DNA: TGTGCCAGCAGTTGGCCCTCATCGGGATTTTATGAGACCGGGGAGCTGTTTTTT
CDR3: CASSWPSSGFYETGELFF

length: 12
V: TRBV11-2
size: medium-sized
J: TRBJ2-3
D: NA
DNA: TGTGCCAGCAGCTTAGTGCCCGGGACGCAGTATTTT
CDR3: CASSLVPGTQYF

length: 11
V: TRBV5-8
size: once
J: TRBJ2-7
D: NA
DNA: TGTGCCAGCAGGGGTAATGACGAGCAGTACTTC
CDR3: CASRGNDEQYF

length: 13
V: TRBV7-8
size: NA
J: TRBJ2-7
D: TRBD2
DNA: TGTGCCAGCACCCTAGCGGCTGACTACGAGCAGTACTTC
CDR3: CASTLAADYEQYF

length: 12
V: TRBV27
size: NA
J: TRBJ2-7
D: NA
DNA: TGTGCCAGCTCCTCGGTCATAGACGAGCAGTACTTC
CDR3: CASSSVIDEQYF

length: 17
V: TRBV9
size: NA
J: TRBJ1-1
D: NA
DNA: TGTGCCAGCAGCGAGTCGGAAAAGACAGTTATGAACACTGAAGCTTTCTTT
CDR3: CASSESEKTVMNTEAFF

length: 15
V: TRBV2
size: NA
J: TRBJ1-5
D: TRBD1
DNA: TGTGCCAGCAGTGAAGCGGACAGGGGGAGGCAGCCCCAGCATTTT
CDR3: CASSEADRGRQPQHF

length: 15
V: TRBV7-9
size: NA
J: TRBJ2-7
D: TRBD1
DNA: TGTGCCAGCAGCAGGGGACAGGGGGTCCTCTACGAGCAGTACTTC
CDR3: CASSRGQGVLYEQYF

length: 14
V: TRBV6-5
size: NA
J: TRBJ2-7
D: NA
DNA: TGTGCCAGCAGTTACTCTGGGGAGATCTACGAGCAGTACTTC
CDR3: CASSYSGEIYEQYF

length: 15
V: TRBV19
size: NA
J: TRBJ2-1
D: TRBD2
DNA: TGTGCCAGTAGTTCGGGGGGGTCCTCCTACAATGAGCAGTTCTTC
CDR3: CASSSGGSSYNEQFF

length: 15
V: TRBV6-5
size: NA
J: TRBJ1-1
D: TRBD1
DNA: TGTGCCAGCAGTTACTCCGAGACAGGGAAAGGTGAAGCTTTCTTT
CDR3: CASSYSETGKGEAFF

length: 13
V: TRBV4-1
size: NA
J: TRBJ2-7
D: NA
DNA: TGCGCCAGCAGCCCCACCCTACTCTACGAGCAGTACTTC
CDR3: CASSPTLLYEQYF

length: 13
V: TRBV7-9
size: once
J: TRBJ1-1
D: NA
DNA: TGTGCCAGCAGCCTAGGGGAGAACACTGAAGCTTTCTTT
CDR3: CASSLGENTEAFF

length: 16
V: TRBV10-2
size: NA
J: TRBJ2-2
D: NA
DNA: TGCGCCAGCTTAGCCCCCGGGACGGCGAACACCGGGGAGCTGTTTTTT
CDR3: CASLAPGTANTGELFF

length: 15
V: TRBV4-1
size: few
J: TRBJ1-5
D: TRBD1
DNA: TGCGCCAGCAGCCAAGTCGGGACAGATAATCAGCCCCAGCATTTT
CDR3: CASSQVGTDNQPQHF